Below, 24 T cell receptor beta chains from the same sample are listed, as sequenced in a study of T cells in Graves' hyperthyroidism and ophthalmopathy. Amplification of TCR beta CDR3 regions used RNA as the template. A first-round RT-PCR of the TCR CDR3 used the HTBI primer set. Using its own MiXCR run on the multiplex PCR reads, TCRdb lists one record per CDR3 protein. Among fewer than 650,000 distinct CDR3 sequences listed, 40% to 55% were seen once. Source material: peripheral blood or thyroid tissue (not recorded which). The origin of the receptors is an adult woman with Graves' disease, either hyperthyroidism or ophthalmopathy (not recorded which).

The chain employs TRBV2 and TRBJ1-2; 7 bases fit TRBD1. The germline V gene encodes CDR1 SNHLY and CDR2 FYNNEI. The CDR3 is 14 amino acids. V lost 3 bases and J lost 5; bases outside the gene matches: 6. CDR3 in amino acids: CASSDRGGGYGYTF. The CDR3 DNA sequence: TGTGCCAGCAGTGACAGGGGGGGCGGATATGGCTACACCTTC.

This clonotype was observed many times. The chain carries TRBV20-1 and TRBJ2-7; D gene uncertain. Germline CDR1 DFQATT, CDR2 SNEGSKA (reference sequence). V lost 7 bases, J lost 4 bases, and 11 bases lay in between. The length of the CDR3 is 11 residues. The CDR3 region has the DNA TGCAGTGTGATTGGGGTTTACGAGCAGTACTTC. Translating it yields CSVIGVYEQYF.

The chain uses TRBV19 and TRBJ2-7; D not resolved. The CDR3 loop spans 14 amino acids. The V and J ends lost 0 bases and 1 base respectively, with 7 bases between them. CDR1 is LNHDA, CDR2 SQIVND, per germline (reference sequence). As DNA, the CDR3 is TGTGCCAGTAGTATAGACGGGTTATCCTACGAGCAGTACTTC. It is translated as CASSIDGLSYEQYF.

This clonotype was counted many times. J is TRBJ2-7 and V is TRBV6-5; D is uncertain. Germline values: CDR1 MNHEY, CDR2 SVGAGI. CDR3 length equals 11 residues. Trimming stripped 6 bases from V and 3 bases from J, with 6 bases between. DNA of the CDR3: TGTGCCAGCAGGATGGGCTACGAGCAGTACTTC. The encoded protein is CASRMGYEQYF.

This clonotype was seen many times. The V call is TRBV5-4, the J call TRBJ1-5; TRBD1 is a possible D gene (5 bases). The CDR3 has 16 residues. The germline V gene encodes CDR1 SGHNT and CDR2 YYREEE (reference sequence). Trimming stripped 3 bases from V and 0 bases from J, with 13 bases between. The chain's CDR3 is CASSSGGGNSNQPQHF. The DNA for the CDR3 is TGTGCCAGCAGCTCCGGGGGGGGTAATAGCAATCAGCCCCAGCATTTT.

The chain links TRBV20-1 to TRBJ2-3; no firm D call. The CDR3 loop spans 10 amino acids. The germline CDR1 and CDR2 sequences are DFQATT and SNEGSKA (reference sequence). V was pared by 5 bases and J by 8 bases, with 8 bases between. The CDR3 region is CSAPWGTQYF. The CDR3 coding sequence is TGCAGTGCTCCTTGGGGTACGCAGTATTTT.

This clonotype was seen many times. V and J are TRBV20-1 and TRBJ2-2, with TRBD2 identical over 8 bases. The CDR3 loop spans 15 amino acids. V lost 6 bases to trimming and J lost 3 bases; unmatched junction nucleotides: 9. Germline V gives CDR1 DFQATT, CDR2 SNEGSKA (reference sequence). In DNA form, the CDR3 reads TGCAGTGCGCCTTGGACTAGCAGCCACACCGGGGAGCTGTTTTTT. Protein: CSAPWTSSHTGELFF.

The chain links TRBV15 to TRBJ2-2; 11 nucleotides line up with TRBD2. The CDR3 totals 19 residues. Germline-derived CDR1 and CDR2 are LNHNV and YYDKDF (reference sequence). The junction had 12 bases not matched to a gene; V was cut back by 3 bases and J by 3 bases. DNA of the CDR3: TGTGCCACCAGCAGGGATCGAGTAGCGGGAGGGCCCTACACCGGGGAGCTGTTTTTT. It is translated as CATSRDRVAGGPYTGELFF.

The rearrangement uses TRBV15 and TRBJ1-2, with D perhaps TRBD1 (5 bases). CDR3 length equals 17 residues. Germline lookup yields CDR1 LNHNV and CDR2 YYDKDF (reference sequence). Trimming removed 0 bases at V and 4 bases at J, with 18 bases between. CDR3 protein: CATSRDGAGQRSYGYTF. CDR3 bases: TGTGCCACCAGCAGAGATGGGGCAGGGCAGAGGAGCTATGGCTACACCTTC.

V gene TRBV7-2 combines with J gene TRBJ2-7, with 10 bases aligning to TRBD2. Germline V gene lookup returns CDR1 SGHTA and CDR2 FQGNSA. The CDR3 has 15 amino acids. After removal of 7 bases from V and 3 bases from J, the junction contained 9 bases not matched to a gene. CDR3 sequence: CASTEGLADHYEQYF. The CDR3 DNA sequence: TGTGCCAGCACTGAAGGACTAGCGGATCACTACGAGCAGTACTTC.

The gene calls are TRBV7-8 and TRBJ2-7; 9 bases match TRBD2. The V segment lost 4 bases and the J segment 0 bases; nucleotides outside the gene matches: 4. This CDR3 contains 15 residues. Germline V gene data show CDR1 as SGHVS and CDR2 as FQNEAQ. CDR3: CASSYSGRLSYEQYF. CDR3 DNA: TGTGCCAGCAGCTATAGCGGGAGACTCTCCTACGAGCAGTACTTC. Full variable domain (remainder filled in from reference TRBV7-8 and TRBJ2-7): GAGVSQSPRYKVAKRGQDVALRCDPISGHVSLFWYQQALGQGPEFLTYFQNEAQLDKSGLPSDRFFAERPEGSVSTLKIQRTQQEDSAVYLCASSYSGRLSYEQYFGPGTRLTVT.

The chain has TRBV2 and TRBJ2-7; 9 positions match TRBD1. V dropped 6 bases and J dropped 6; count of bases not matched to a gene: 9. Germline CDR1 is SNHLY and CDR2 is FYNNEI. The CDR3 runs 14 residues. The CDR3 bases are TGTGCCAGCAGAGACCGGGACAGGGTACCCGAGCAGTACTTC. Translated, it gives CASRDRDRVPEQYF.

The CDR3 DNA reads TGCAGCGGGATTGGGGCTGAAGCTTTCTTT. Residues: CSGIGAEAFF. The chain has TRBV29-1 and TRBJ1-1; D ambiguous. This CDR3 is 10 amino acids long. CDR1 and CDR2 from the germline V gene are SQVTM and ANQGSEA. V gave up 7 bases and J gave up 6 bases, with 9 bases separating them.

With respect to this clonotype: Since no conserved phenylalanine or tryptophan closes the CDR3, a read error is the likely cause. The V call is TRBV25-1, the J call TRBJ1-1; D unclear. The V and J ends lost 4 bases and 3 bases respectively, with 9 bases between them. This CDR3 has 13 amino acids. Germline loops: CDR1 MGHDK, CDR2 SYGVNS. The CDR3: CASSAAVDTEAFL. The CDR3 coding sequence is TGTGCCAGCAGTGCTGCCGTGGACACTGAAGCTTTCCTT.

This clonotype was recorded at least ten times. V gene TRBV28 combines with J gene TRBJ1-6; the match to TRBD1 covers 7 bases. J was trimmed by 7 bases and V by 6 bases; bases with no gene match: 9. The CDR3 is made up of 15 amino acids. Germline V gene sequence: CDR1 MDHEN, CDR2 SYDVKM. For the CDR3, the DNA is TGTGCCAGCAGACCTCGCGGGGGACAGAATTCACCCCTCCACTTT. Amino acid sequence: CASRPRGGQNSPLHF.

This clonotype has a handful of counts. This chain uses TRBV5-6 with TRBJ2-2, with 10 positions matching TRBD2. The CDR3 is 14 residues long. V gave up 5 bases and J gave up 5 bases; unmatched junction bases: 3. Looked up from germline, CDR1 is SGHDT and CDR2 is YYEEEE. The chain's CDR3 is CASRRTSGTGELFF. The CDR3 coding sequence is TGTGCCAGCAGACGGACTAGCGGAACCGGGGAGCTGTTTTTT. Full variable domain (outside the CDR3, taken from reference TRBV5-6 and TRBJ2-2): DAGVTQSPTHLIKTRGQQVTLRCSPKSGHDTVSWYQQALGQGPQFIFQYYEEEERQRGNFPDRFSGHQFPNYSSELNVNALLLGDSALYLCASRRTSGTGELFFGEGSRLTVL.

This clonotype was observed many times. This chain joins TRBV12-5 and TRBJ1-2; D remains ambiguous. This CDR3 region has 13 residues. CDR1 is LGHNT and CDR2 is FRNRAP in the germline V gene. V was clipped by 3 bases and J by 5 bases, with 10 bases between them. The DNA of the CDR3 is TGTGCTAGTGGTTTTTGGGGTGGATATGGCTACACCTTC. Amino acid sequence: CASGFWGGYGYTF.

V gene TRBV10-3 combines with J gene TRBJ2-5; D might be TRBD1 (5 bases). Germline V gene data show CDR1 as ENHRY and CDR2 as SYGVKD. The CDR3 consists of 14 residues. The V end was cut by 3 bases, the J end by 4 bases, with 12 bases between. This CDR3 reads CAISDLQGRETQYF. In nucleotides, the CDR3 is TGTGCCATCAGTGATCTTCAGGGCAGAGAGACCCAGTACTTC.

Points on this clonotype: Given the absence of the conserved phenylalanine or tryptophan at the CDR3 end, a read error is likely. The DNA is left out, because the CDR3 cannot be placed on it with certainty; the CDR3 is given as TCRdb lists it. V gene TRBV6-1 combines with J gene TRBJ1-6. Germline CDR1 and CDR2: MNHNS and SASEGT. A total of 8 residues make up the CDR3, ends included. CDR3: CASSEVQQ.

Ten or more counts support this clonotype. This rearrangement joins TRBV3-1 to TRBJ2-5, with 8 nucleotides matching TRBD2. CDR1 is LGHDT, CDR2 YNNKEL, per germline (reference sequence). V dropped 4 bases and J dropped 2; count of bases not matched to a gene: 6. The CDR3 sequence is 15 residues long. CDR3 in DNA: TGTGCCAGCAGCCCTCTGGTAGCGGGACAAGAGACCCAGTACTTC. It codes for CASSPLVAGQETQYF.

This clonotype was observed once. This rearrangement joins TRBV6-2 or TRBV6-3 to TRBJ2-7; TRBD1 might be the D (7 bases). Per germline, CDR1 MNHEY and CDR2 SVGEGT. The CDR3 runs to 14 residues. Trimming left V 4 bases short and J 3 bases short, with 13 bases between. DNA of the CDR3: TGTGCCAGCAGTTTGAGCAGGGGGGTCTACGAGCAGTACTTC. This encodes CASSLSRGVYEQYF.

The CDR3 DNA reads TGTGCCAGCCGGGGAGAGGGCCCCTATGGCTACACCTTC. This sequence encodes CASRGEGPYGYTF. The rearrangement links TRBV2 to TRBJ1-2; no definite D call. Between the trimmed V and J ends, which lost 8 bases and 4 bases, there was a span of 14 bases. The CDR3 consists of 13 residues. Germline CDR1 and CDR2: SNHLY and FYNNEI. Drawing the rest from reference TRBV2 and TRBJ1-2, the complete variable domain is EPEVTQTPSHQVTQMGQEVILRCVPISNHLYFYWYRQILGQKVEFLVSFYNNEISEKSEIFDDQFSVERPDGSNFTLKIRSTKLEDSAMYFCASRGEGPYGYTFGSGTRLTVV.

The chain employs TRBV2 and TRBJ1-6; D might be TRBD1 (5 bases). V dropped 6 bases and J dropped 10 bases, with 13 bases sitting between them. The CDR3 consists of 13 residues. In germline, CDR1 is SNHLY, CDR2 FYNNEI. This CDR3 is CASRPDWGSPLHF. The CDR3 DNA reads as TGTGCCAGCAGACCGGACTGGGGGTCACCCCTCCACTTT. The variable domain in full, with the rest retrieved from reference TRBV2 and TRBJ1-6, is EPEVTQTPSHQVTQMGQEVILRCVPISNHLYFYWYRQILGQKVEFLVSFYNNEISEKSEIFDDQFSVERPDGSNFTLKIRSTKLEDSAMYFCASRPDWGSPLHFGNGTRLTVT.

This clonotype has at least ten counts. The chain has TRBV29-1 and TRBJ1-1, with D uncertain. V shed 7 bases and J shed 0 bases, with 15 bases lying between them. The CDR3 has 14 residues. Germline V gene lookup returns CDR1 SQVTM and CDR2 ANQGSEA. The CDR3 here is CSARTTSMNTEAFF. CDR3 nucleotides: TGCAGCGCCCGGACGACCTCCATGAACACTGAAGCTTTCTTT. Using reference TRBV29-1 and TRBJ1-1 for the parts outside the CDR3, the full variable domain is SAVISQKPSRDICQRGTSLTIQCQVDSQVTMMFWYRQQPGQSLTLIATANQGSEATYESGFVIDKFPISRPNLTFSTLTVSNMSPEDSSIYLCSARTTSMNTEAFFGQGTRLTVV.